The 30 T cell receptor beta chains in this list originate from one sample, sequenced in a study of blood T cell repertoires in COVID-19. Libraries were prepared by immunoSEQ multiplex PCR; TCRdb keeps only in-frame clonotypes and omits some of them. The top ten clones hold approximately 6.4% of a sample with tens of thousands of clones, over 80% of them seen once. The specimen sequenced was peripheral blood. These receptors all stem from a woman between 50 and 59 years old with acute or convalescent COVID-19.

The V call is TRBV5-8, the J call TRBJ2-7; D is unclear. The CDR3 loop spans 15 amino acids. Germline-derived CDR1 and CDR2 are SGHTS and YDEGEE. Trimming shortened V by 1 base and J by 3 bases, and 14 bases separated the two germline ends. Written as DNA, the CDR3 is TGTGCCAGCAGCTTGAAGAATGCGGCCTACTACGAGCAGTACTTC. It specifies CASSLKNAAYYEQYF.

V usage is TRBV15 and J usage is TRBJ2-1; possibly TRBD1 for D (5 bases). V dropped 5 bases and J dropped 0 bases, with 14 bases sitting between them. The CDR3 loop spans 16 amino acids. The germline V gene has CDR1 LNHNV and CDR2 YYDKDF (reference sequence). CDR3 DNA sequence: TGTGCCACCAGCTCGATGGGGCTGATCTCCTACAATGAGCAGTTCTTC. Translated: CATSSMGLISYNEQFF.

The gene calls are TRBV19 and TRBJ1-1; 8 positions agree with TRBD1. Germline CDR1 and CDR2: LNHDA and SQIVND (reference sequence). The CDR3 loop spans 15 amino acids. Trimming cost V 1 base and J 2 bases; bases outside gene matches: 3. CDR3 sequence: CASSIVGQGNTEAFF. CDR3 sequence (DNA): TGTGCCAGTAGTATAGTAGGACAGGGCAACACTGAAGCTTTCTTT.

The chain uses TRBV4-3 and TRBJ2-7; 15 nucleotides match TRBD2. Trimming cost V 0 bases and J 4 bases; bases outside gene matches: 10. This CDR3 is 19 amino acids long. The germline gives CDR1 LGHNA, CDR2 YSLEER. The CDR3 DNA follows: TGCGCCAGCAGCCAAGAGAGCGTTATAGGGACTAGCGGGAGGTACGAGCAGTACTTC. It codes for CASSQESVIGTSGRYEQYF.

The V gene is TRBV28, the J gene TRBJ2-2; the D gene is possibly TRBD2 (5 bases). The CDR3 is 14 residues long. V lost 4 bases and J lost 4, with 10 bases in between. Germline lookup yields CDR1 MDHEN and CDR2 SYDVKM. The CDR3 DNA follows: TGTGCCAGCAGTTGGCTAGCCTCCACCGGGGAGCTGTTTTTT. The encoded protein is CASSWLASTGELFF.

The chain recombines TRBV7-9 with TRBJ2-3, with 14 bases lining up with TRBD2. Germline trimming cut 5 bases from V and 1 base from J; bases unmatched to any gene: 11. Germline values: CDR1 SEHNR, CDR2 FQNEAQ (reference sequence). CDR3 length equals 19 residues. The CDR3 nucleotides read TGTGCCAGCAGCGGCCACGGGACTAGCGGGAGTCCCGGCACAGATACGCAGTATTTT. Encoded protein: CASSGHGTSGSPGTDTQYF.

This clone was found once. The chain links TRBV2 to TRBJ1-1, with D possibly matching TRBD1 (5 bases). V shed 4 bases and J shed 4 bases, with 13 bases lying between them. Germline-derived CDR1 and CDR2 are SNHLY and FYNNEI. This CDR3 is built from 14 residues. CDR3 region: CASSVQSGITEAFF. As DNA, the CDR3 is TGTGCCAGCAGTGTTCAATCAGGGATCACTGAAGCTTTCTTT. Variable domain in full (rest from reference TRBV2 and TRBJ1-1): EPEVTQTPSHQVTQMGQEVILRCVPISNHLYFYWYRQILGQKVEFLVSFYNNEISEKSEIFDDQFSVERPDGSNFTLKIRSTKLEDSAMYFCASSVQSGITEAFFGQGTRLTVV.

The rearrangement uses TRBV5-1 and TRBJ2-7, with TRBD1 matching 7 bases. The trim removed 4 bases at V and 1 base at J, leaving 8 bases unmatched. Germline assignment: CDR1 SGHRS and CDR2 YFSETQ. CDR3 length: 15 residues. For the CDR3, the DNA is TGCGCCAGCAGCCCCAGACAGGGAAATTCCTACGAGCAGTACTTC. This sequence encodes CASSPRQGNSYEQYF.

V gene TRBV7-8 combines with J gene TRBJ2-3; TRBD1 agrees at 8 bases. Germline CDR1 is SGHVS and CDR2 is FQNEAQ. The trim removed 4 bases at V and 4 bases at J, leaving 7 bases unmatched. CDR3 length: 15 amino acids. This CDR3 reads CASSSYGQGSDTQYF. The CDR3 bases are TGTGCCAGCAGCTCGTACGGACAGGGATCAGATACGCAGTATTTT.

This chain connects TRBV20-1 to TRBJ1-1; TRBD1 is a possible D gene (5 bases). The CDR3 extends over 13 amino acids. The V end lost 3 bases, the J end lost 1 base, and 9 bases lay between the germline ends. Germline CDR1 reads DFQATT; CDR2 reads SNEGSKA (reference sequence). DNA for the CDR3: TGCAGTGCTAGTAAGCAGGGGAACACTGAAGCTTTCTTT. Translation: CSASKQGNTEAFF.

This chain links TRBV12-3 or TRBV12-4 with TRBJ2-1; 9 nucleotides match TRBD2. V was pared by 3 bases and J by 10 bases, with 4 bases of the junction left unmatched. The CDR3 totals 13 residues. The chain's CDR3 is CASSLGLAGEQFF. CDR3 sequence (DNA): TGTGCCAGCAGTTTGGGACTAGCCGGCGAGCAGTTCTTC.

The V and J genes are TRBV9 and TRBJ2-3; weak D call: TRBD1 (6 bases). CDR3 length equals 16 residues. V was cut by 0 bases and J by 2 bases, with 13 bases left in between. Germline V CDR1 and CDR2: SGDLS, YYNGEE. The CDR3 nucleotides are TGTGCCAGCAGCGTAGTGGCAGGGGTTGACACAGATACGCAGTATTTT. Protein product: CASSVVAGVDTDTQYF.

CDR3 bases: TGTGCCAGCAGTGAGGTCTTCCCGGTGGACAATGAGCAGTTCTTC. This sequence encodes CASSEVFPVDNEQFF. The chain combines TRBV6-1 with TRBJ2-1, with unresolved D. V was shortened by 3 bases and J by 5 bases, with 14 bases between the two germline ends. The CDR3 spans 15 residues. Germline V gene sequence: CDR1 MNHNS, CDR2 SASEGT.

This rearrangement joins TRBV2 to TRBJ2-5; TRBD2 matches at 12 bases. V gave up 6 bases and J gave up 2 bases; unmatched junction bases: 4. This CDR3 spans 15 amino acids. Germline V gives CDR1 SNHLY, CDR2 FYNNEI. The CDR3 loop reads CASRILAGGQETQYF. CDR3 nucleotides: TGTGCCAGCAGGATACTAGCGGGGGGTCAAGAGACCCAGTACTTC.

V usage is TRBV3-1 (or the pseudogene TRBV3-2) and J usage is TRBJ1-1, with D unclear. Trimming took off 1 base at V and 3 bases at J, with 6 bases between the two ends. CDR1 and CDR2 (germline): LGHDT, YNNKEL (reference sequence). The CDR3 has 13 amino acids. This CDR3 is CASSQVQDTEAFF. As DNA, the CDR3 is TGTGCCAGCAGCCAAGTTCAGGACACTGAAGCTTTCTTT.

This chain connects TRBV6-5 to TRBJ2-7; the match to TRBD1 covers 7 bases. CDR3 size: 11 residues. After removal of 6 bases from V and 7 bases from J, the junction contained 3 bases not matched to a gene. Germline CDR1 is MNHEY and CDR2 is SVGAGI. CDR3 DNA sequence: TGTGCCAGCAGCCAGGACAGGGAGCAGTACTTC. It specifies CASSQDREQYF.

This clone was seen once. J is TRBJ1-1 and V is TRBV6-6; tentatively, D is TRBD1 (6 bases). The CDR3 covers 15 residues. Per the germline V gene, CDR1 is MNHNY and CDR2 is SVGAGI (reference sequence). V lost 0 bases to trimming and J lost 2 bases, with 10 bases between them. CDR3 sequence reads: CASSYSGGANTEAFF. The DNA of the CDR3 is TGTGCCAGCAGTTACTCCGGGGGGGCTAACACTGAAGCTTTCTTT.

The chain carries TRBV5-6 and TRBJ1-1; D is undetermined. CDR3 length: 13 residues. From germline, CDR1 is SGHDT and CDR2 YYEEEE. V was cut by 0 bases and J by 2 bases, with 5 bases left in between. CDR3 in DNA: TGTGCCAGCAGCTTGGCGGTAAACACTGAAGCTTTCTTT. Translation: CASSLAVNTEAFF.

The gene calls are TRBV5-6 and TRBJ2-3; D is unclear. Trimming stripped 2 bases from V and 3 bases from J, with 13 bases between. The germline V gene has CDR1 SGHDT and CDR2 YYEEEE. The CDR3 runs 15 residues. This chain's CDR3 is CASSFLSSRTDTQYF. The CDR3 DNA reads TGTGCCAGCAGCTTCTTGAGTAGTCGGACAGATACGCAGTATTTT.

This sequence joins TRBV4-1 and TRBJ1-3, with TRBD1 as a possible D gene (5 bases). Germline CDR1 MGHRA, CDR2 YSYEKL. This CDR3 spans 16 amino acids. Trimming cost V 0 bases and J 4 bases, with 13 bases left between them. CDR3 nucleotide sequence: TGCGCCAGCAGCCAAGAAACAGGCAGTAGAGGAAACACCATATATTTT. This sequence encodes CASSQETGSRGNTIYF.

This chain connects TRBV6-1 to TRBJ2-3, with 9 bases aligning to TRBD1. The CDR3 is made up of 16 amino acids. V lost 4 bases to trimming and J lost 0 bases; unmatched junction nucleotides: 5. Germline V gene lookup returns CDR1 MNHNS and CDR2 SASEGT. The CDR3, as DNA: TGTGCCAGCAGTGCCGGGACAGGGACTAGCACAGATACGCAGTATTTT. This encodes CASSAGTGTSTDTQYF.

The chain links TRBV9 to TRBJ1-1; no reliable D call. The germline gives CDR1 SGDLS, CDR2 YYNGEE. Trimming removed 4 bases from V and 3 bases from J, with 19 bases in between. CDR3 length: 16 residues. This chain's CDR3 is CASSTDNNRDYTEAFF. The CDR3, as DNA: TGTGCCAGCAGCACCGATAATAACCGGGATTACACTGAAGCTTTCTTT.

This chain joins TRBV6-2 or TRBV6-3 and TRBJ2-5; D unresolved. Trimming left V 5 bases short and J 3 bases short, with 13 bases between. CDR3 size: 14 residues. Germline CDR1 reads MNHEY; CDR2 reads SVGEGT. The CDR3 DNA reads TGTGCCAGCAGTCAGGAACAAAAAAAAGAGACCCAGTACTTC. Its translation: CASSQEQKKETQYF.

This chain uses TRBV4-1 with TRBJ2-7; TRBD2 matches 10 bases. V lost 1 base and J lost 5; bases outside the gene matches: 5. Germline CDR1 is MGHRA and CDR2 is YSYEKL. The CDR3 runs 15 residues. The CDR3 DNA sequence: TGCGCCAGCAGCCAAGGGGGCCTAGCGGGAGACGAGCAGTACTTC. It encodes CASSQGGLAGDEQYF.

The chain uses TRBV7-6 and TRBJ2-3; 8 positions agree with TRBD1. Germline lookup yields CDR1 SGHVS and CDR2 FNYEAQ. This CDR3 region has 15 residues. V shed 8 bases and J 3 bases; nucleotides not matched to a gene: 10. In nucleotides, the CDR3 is TGTGCCAGCGCGTTATCAGGGGGCGGGACAGATACGCAGTATTTT. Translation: CASALSGGGTDTQYF.

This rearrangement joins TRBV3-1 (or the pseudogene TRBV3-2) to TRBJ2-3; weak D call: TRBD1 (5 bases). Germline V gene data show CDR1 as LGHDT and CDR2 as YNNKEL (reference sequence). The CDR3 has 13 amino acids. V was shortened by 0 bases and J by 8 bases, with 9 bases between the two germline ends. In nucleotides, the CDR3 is TGTGCCAGCAGCCAAGACCCAGGGTTTACGCAGTATTTT. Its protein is CASSQDPGFTQYF.

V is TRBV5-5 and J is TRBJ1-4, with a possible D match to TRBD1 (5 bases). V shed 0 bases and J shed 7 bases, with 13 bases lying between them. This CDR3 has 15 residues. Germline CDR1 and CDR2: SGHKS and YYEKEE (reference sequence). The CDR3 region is CASSLGAGIIEKLFF. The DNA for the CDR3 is TGTGCCAGCAGCTTGGGGGCAGGGATTATTGAAAAACTGTTTTTT.

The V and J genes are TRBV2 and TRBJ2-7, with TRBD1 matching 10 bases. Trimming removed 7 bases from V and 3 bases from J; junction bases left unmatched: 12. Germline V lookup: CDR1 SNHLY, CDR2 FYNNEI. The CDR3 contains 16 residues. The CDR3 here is CASIEGVGQGVYEQYF. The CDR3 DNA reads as TGTGCCAGCATCGAAGGGGTAGGACAGGGGGTCTACGAGCAGTACTTC.

The CDR3 sequence is CASSEVGGRALTGELFF. CDR3 DNA: TGTGCCAGCAGTGAGGTCGGCGGGCGGGCCTTAACTGGGGAGCTGTTTTTT. V and J are TRBV28 and TRBJ2-2; D possibly corresponds to TRBD2 (5 bases). Germline assignment: CDR1 MDHEN and CDR2 SYDVKM. This CDR3 has 17 amino acids. The V end lost 5 bases, the J end lost 8 bases, and 24 bases lay between the germline ends.

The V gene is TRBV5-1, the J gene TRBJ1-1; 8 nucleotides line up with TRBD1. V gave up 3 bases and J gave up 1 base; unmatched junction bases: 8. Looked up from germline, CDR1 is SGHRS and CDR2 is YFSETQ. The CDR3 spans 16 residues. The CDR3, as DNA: TGCGCCAGCAGCTACGGACAGGGTCGGCGGAACACTGAAGCTTTCTTT. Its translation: CASSYGQGRRNTEAFF.